The rows below give T cell receptor beta chains drawn from one sample of a study of blood T cells in healthy people across ages. TCRdb analysed the 5' RACE reads with MiXCR anew, one entry per CDR3 protein. The sample has about 1.6 million distinct CDR3 sequences, roughly a third seen once; the top ten hold 10% to 12%. The sequencing input was blood. The receptors shown here come from a young woman in good health. Both conserved end residues are part of each CDR3. The D gene is left open where the match is weak. Clone size appears in some rows only: once, few, many, or a class for an expanded clone.

j_call: TRBJ1-1; d_call: -; v_call: TRBV28; clone_size: few; cdr3_nt: TGTGCCAGCAGTCCGCCGTGGCGTGAAACTGAAGCTTTCTTT; cdr3_aa: CASSPPWRETEAFF
j_call: TRBJ2-5; d_call: -; v_call: TRBV15; clone_size: -; cdr3_nt: TGTGCCACCAGCGTAGACATTAGGGGGGCCCAGTACTTC; cdr3_aa: CATSVDIRGAQYF
j_call: TRBJ2-1; d_call: TRBD2; v_call: TRBV12-3/TRBV12-4; clone_size: few; cdr3_nt: TGTGCCAGCAAAAACCCTCTAATACGTAGCGGGAGGAAAAATGAGCAGTTCTTC; cdr3_aa: CASKNPLIRSGRKNEQFF
j_call: TRBJ2-2; d_call: -; v_call: TRBV30; clone_size: -; cdr3_nt: TGTGCCTGGAGTAAAACGACCGGGGAGCTGTTTTTT; cdr3_aa: CAWSKTTGELFF
j_call: TRBJ2-1; d_call: TRBD2; v_call: TRBV7-3; clone_size: -; cdr3_nt: TGTGCCAGCAGCTATTTAGCGGGAGAGGGCAATGAGCAGTTCTTC; cdr3_aa: CASSYLAGEGNEQFF
j_call: TRBJ2-7; d_call: -; v_call: TRBV21-1; clone_size: once; cdr3_nt: TGTGCCAGCAGCAAACTTAAGCGGCCCTCTTACGAGCAGTACTTC; cdr3_aa: CASSKLKRPSYEQYF
j_call: TRBJ2-7; d_call: -; v_call: TRBV2; clone_size: few; cdr3_nt: TGTGCCAGCGGCCGAGGGGGCTCCTACGAGCAGTACTTC; cdr3_aa: CASGRGGSYEQYF
j_call: TRBJ2-3; d_call: -; v_call: TRBV11-3; clone_size: few; cdr3_nt: TGTGCCAGCAGCTTGAGCGATGAAGATACGCAGTATTTT; cdr3_aa: CASSLSDEDTQYF
j_call: TRBJ2-2; d_call: TRBD2; v_call: TRBV20-1; clone_size: -; cdr3_nt: TGCAGTGCTAGGGCACTTACGGGGGGGAACACCGGGGAGCTGTTTTTT; cdr3_aa: CSARALTGGNTGELFF
j_call: TRBJ1-2; d_call: -; v_call: TRBV6-5; clone_size: -; cdr3_nt: TGTGCCAGCAGCCCCTCGACGGGGGGCTACACCTTC; cdr3_aa: CASSPSTGGYTF
j_call: TRBJ1-1; d_call: TRBD1; v_call: TRBV29-1; clone_size: -; cdr3_nt: TGCAGCGTTGATTTGGAGGGACAGGGGAAGACTGAAGCTTTCTTT; cdr3_aa: CSVDLEGQGKTEAFF
j_call: TRBJ2-7; d_call: -; v_call: TRBV20-1; clone_size: few; cdr3_nt: TGCAGTGCCCCGACACGGACGGAGTACGAGCAGTACTTC; cdr3_aa: CSAPTRTEYEQYF
j_call: TRBJ2-7; d_call: -; v_call: TRBV19; clone_size: -; cdr3_nt: TGTGCCAGTACCGAGGTAGCCGACAGTACCTACGAGCAGTACTTC; cdr3_aa: CASTEVADSTYEQYF
j_call: TRBJ1-1; d_call: -; v_call: TRBV3-1; clone_size: -; cdr3_nt: TGTGCCAGCAGCCGTAACGGCTGGGACACTGAAGCTTTCTTT; cdr3_aa: CASSRNGWDTEAFF
j_call: TRBJ2-7; d_call: TRBD1; v_call: TRBV5-5; clone_size: many; cdr3_nt: TGTGCCAGCAGCCCTACCGGGACAGGCACAATCTACGAGCAGTACTTC; cdr3_aa: CASSPTGTGTIYEQYF
j_call: TRBJ2-3; d_call: TRBD2; v_call: TRBV4-1; clone_size: few; cdr3_nt: TGCGCCAGCAGCCAAGTTGGAGGGAAGCGGGGGAGTTATACGCAGTATTTT; cdr3_aa: CASSQVGGKRGSYTQYF
j_call: TRBJ2-5; d_call: TRBD2; v_call: TRBV7-6; clone_size: -; cdr3_nt: TGTGCCAGCAGCGGAGTTGGACGAGCGGGAGGTGGGGTGACCCAGTACTTC; cdr3_aa: CASSGVGRAGGGVTQYF
j_call: TRBJ1-5; d_call: -; v_call: TRBV12-3/TRBV12-4; clone_size: -; cdr3_nt: TGTGCCAGCAGTTTAGCGGGGGGGCGAGGCAATCAGCCCCAGCATTTT; cdr3_aa: CASSLAGGRGNQPQHF
j_call: TRBJ1-2; d_call: -; v_call: TRBV29-1; clone_size: -; cdr3_nt: TGCAGCGTTGAAGCGGACAAGGGGGTACTCGGCTACACCTTC; cdr3_aa: CSVEADKGVLGYTF
j_call: TRBJ1-5; d_call: -; v_call: TRBV5-1; clone_size: many; cdr3_nt: TGCGCCAGCAGCTTGTCCCCCTCGGGTGGCAATCAGCCCCAGCATTTT; cdr3_aa: CASSLSPSGGNQPQHF
j_call: TRBJ2-7; d_call: -; v_call: TRBV5-1; clone_size: -; cdr3_nt: TGCGCCAGCAGCTTATTCGAGGCAGTCTCCTACGAGCAGTACTTC; cdr3_aa: CASSLFEAVSYEQYF
j_call: TRBJ2-3; d_call: -; v_call: TRBV11-2; clone_size: -; cdr3_nt: TGTGCCAGCAGCTCCTCACTCCCCACAGATACGCAGTATTTT; cdr3_aa: CASSSSLPTDTQYF
j_call: TRBJ1-2; d_call: -; v_call: TRBV7-9; clone_size: -; cdr3_nt: TGTGTTGGGGGGGGTTTAAACTATGGCTACACCTTC; cdr3_aa: CVGGGLNYGYTF
j_call: TRBJ1-2; d_call: -; v_call: TRBV21-1; clone_size: few; cdr3_nt: TGTGCCAGCAGCAAAGTCGGGCAGTACTATGGCTACACCTTC; cdr3_aa: CASSKVGQYYGYTF
j_call: TRBJ2-5; d_call: -; v_call: TRBV5-1; clone_size: few; cdr3_nt: TGCGCCAGCAGCCCCCGGGTAGGGGGAGACCAAGAGACCCAGTACTTC; cdr3_aa: CASSPRVGGDQETQYF
j_call: TRBJ1-5; d_call: -; v_call: TRBV20-1; clone_size: few; cdr3_nt: TGCAGTGCTAGACCAGGACAGAGTAGCAATCAGCCCCAGCATTTT; cdr3_aa: CSARPGQSSNQPQHF
j_call: TRBJ2-5; d_call: TRBD2; v_call: TRBV20-1; clone_size: few; cdr3_nt: TGCAGGATAAGTACTAGCGGTTTGAAGACCCAGTACTTC; cdr3_aa: CRISTSGLKTQYF
j_call: TRBJ2-3; d_call: TRBD1; v_call: TRBV6-1; clone_size: -; cdr3_nt: TGTGCCAGCAGTGAATTTGGGCAGGGACAGGGGAAGTCGACAGATACGCAGTATTTT; cdr3_aa: CASSEFGQGQGKSTDTQYF
j_call: TRBJ1-2; d_call: TRBD1; v_call: TRBV9; clone_size: many; cdr3_nt: TGTGCCAGCAGCCGTAAGGGACAGGGGGGCTACACCTTC; cdr3_aa: CASSRKGQGGYTF
j_call: TRBJ1-1; d_call: -; v_call: TRBV5-1; clone_size: -; cdr3_nt: TGCGCCAGCAGCTTGGCGGCAGGTCAGATCCTTGAAGCTTTCTTT; cdr3_aa: CASSLAAGQILEAFF
j_call: TRBJ2-3; d_call: TRBD2; v_call: TRBV27; clone_size: few; cdr3_nt: TGTGCCAGCAGATCGGAGGCCTGGACTAGCGGGGGGGCCAGTACGCAGTATTTT; cdr3_aa: CASRSEAWTSGGASTQYF
j_call: TRBJ2-7; d_call: -; v_call: TRBV29-1; clone_size: -; cdr3_nt: TGCAGCGTTGAAATCGAATCGGGAGCCGAGCAGTACTTC; cdr3_aa: CSVEIESGAEQYF
j_call: TRBJ1-2; d_call: -; v_call: TRBV6-5; clone_size: few; cdr3_nt: TGTGCCAGCAGTTACCGGGACGGCTATGGCTACACCTTC; cdr3_aa: CASSYRDGYGYTF